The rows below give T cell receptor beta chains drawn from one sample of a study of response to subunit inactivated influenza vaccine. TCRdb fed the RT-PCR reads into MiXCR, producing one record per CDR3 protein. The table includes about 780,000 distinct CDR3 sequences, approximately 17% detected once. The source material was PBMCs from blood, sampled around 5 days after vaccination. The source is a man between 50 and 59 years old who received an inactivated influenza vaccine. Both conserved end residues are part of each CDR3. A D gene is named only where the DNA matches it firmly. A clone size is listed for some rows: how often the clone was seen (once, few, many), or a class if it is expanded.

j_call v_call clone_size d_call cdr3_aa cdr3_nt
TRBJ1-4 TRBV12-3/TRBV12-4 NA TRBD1 CASSLLNRGQGEKLFF TGTGCCAGCAGTCTCCTTAACAGGGGGCAAGGTGAAAAACTGTTTTTT
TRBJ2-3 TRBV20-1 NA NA CSARRSPTDTQYF TGCAGTGCTAGACGGTCCCCCACAGATACGCAGTATTTT
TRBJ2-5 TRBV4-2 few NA CASSQELASETQYF TGTGCCAGCAGCCAAGAATTAGCGTCGGAGACCCAGTACTTC
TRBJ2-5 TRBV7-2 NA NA CASSSPRAVRETQYF TGTGCCAGCAGCTCGCCCAGGGCGGTGCGAGAGACCCAGTACTTC
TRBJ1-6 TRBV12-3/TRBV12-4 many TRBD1 CASSAGTGVRSPLHF TGTGCCAGCAGTGCCGGGACAGGGGTGCGTTCACCCCTCCACTTT
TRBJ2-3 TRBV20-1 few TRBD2 CSATRSSGTGDTQYF TGCAGTGCTACGCGGTCCAGCGGGACGGGAGATACGCAGTATTTT
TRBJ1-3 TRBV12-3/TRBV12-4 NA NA CASRPSGNTIYF TGTGCCTCCCGACCGTCTGGAAACACCATATATTTT
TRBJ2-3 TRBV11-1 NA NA CASSPSRNTQYF TGTGCCAGCAGCCCATCTAGAAATACGCAGTATTTT
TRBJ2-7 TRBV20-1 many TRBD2 CSADTSGRALVEQYF TGCAGTGCTGATACTAGCGGGAGGGCCCTCGTCGAGCAGTACTTC
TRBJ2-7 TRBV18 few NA CASSPTSGAEYEQYF TGTGCCAGCTCACCTACCTCGGGGGCGGAATACGAGCAGTACTTC
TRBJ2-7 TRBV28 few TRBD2 CASSFGLAGTVEQYF TGTGCCAGCAGTTTTGGGTTAGCGGGCACGGTCGAGCAGTACTTC
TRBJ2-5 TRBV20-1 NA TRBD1 CSATRQGKTQYF TGCAGTGCAACCCGACAGGGGAAGACCCAGTACTTC
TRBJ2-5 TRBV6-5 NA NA CASSYPGAKETQYF TGTGCCAGCAGTTACCCCGGGGCCAAAGAGACCCAGTACTTC
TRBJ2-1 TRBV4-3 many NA CASSQDSTGAPILF TGCGCCAGCAGCCAAGATAGTACGGGAGCCCCAATCCTCTTC
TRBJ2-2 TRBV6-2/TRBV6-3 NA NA CASSYSSVGQGGLKRELFF TGTGCCAGCAGTTACTCGTCGGTCGGGCAGGGCGGGTTAAAGCGGGAGCTGTTTTTT
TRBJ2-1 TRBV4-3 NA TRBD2 CASSQDPGGGYNEQFF TGCGCCAGCAGCCAAGATCCCGGGGGGGGCTACAATGAGCAGTTCTTC
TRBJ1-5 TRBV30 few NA CAWSGSFPQPQHF TGTGCCTGGAGCGGCTCGTTCCCTCAGCCCCAGCATTTT
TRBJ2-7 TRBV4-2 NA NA CASSHASGTLAYEQYF TGTGCCAGCAGCCATGCTTCCGGGACACTTGCCTACGAGCAGTACTTC
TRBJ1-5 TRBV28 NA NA CASRLQINQPQHF TGTGCCAGCAGGTTGCAGATCAATCAGCCCCAGCATTTT
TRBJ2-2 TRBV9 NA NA CASSVDEGSTGELFF TGTGCCAGCAGCGTAGACGAGGGGAGCACCGGGGAGCTGTTTTTT
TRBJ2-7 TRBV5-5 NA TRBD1 CASSKGQGLPYEQYF TGTGCCAGCAGCAAAGGACAGGGTCTGCCCTACGAGCAGTACTTC
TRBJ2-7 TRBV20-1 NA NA CSARDRAGADEQYF TGCAGTGCTAGAGATCGGGCAGGGGCGGACGAGCAGTACTTC
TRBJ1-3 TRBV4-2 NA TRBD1 CASRPGGRRNTIYF TGTGCCAGCAGACCAGGGGGCCGAAGAAACACCATATATTTT
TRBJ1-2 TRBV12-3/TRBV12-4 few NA CASSQGRGYTF TGTGCCAGCAGTCAGGGACGGGGCTACACCTTC
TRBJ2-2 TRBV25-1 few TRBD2 CASSEFMIDSGSTGELFF TGTGCCAGCAGTGAATTTATGATTGATAGCGGGAGCACCGGGGAGCTGTTTTTT
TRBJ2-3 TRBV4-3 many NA CASSQVITSFTDTQYF TGCGCCAGCAGCCAAGTGATTACTTCTTTCACAGATACGCAGTATTTT
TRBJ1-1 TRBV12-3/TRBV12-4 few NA CASIFSGRTNTEAFF TGTGCCAGCATCTTTTCAGGGAGAACGAACACTGAAGCTTTCTTT
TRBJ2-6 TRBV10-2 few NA CASSESRAGANVLTF TGCGCCAGCAGTGAGTCACGTGCTGGGGCCAACGTCCTGACTTTC
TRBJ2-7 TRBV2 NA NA CASRMYEQYF TGTGCCAGCAGGATGTACGAGCAGTACTTC
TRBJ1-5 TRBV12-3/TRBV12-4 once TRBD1 CASSLTGGRDQPQHF TGTGCCAGCAGTTTGACAGGGGGCCGGGATCAGCCCCAGCATTTT
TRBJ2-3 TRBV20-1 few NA CSALVWGGPQDTQYF TGCAGTGCTCTGGTATGGGGAGGCCCCCAGGATACGCAGTATTTT
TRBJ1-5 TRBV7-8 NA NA CASSSLVQPQHF TGTGCCAGCAGCTCACTAGTCCAGCCCCAGCATTTT
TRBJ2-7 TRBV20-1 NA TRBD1 CSAGTDMGEQYF TGCAGTGCTGGGACAGACATGGGGGAGCAGTACTTC
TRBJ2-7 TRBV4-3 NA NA CASEPEGASYEQYF TGCGCCAGCGAACCGGAGGGGGCTTCCTACGAGCAGTACTTC
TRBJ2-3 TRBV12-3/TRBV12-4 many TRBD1 CASSPSGTATYTQYF TGTGCCAGCAGCCCGTCGGGGACAGCTACTTATACGCAGTATTTT
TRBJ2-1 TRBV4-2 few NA CASSHGPANEQFF TGTGCCAGCAGCCACGGGCCTGCCAATGAGCAGTTCTTC
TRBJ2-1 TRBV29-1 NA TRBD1 CSVLTGTHNEQFF TGCAGCGTACTGACAGGGACCCACAATGAGCAGTTCTTC
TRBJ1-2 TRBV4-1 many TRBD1 CASSQSEWTGDYTF TGCGCCAGCAGCCAATCAGAGTGGACAGGCGACTACACCTTC
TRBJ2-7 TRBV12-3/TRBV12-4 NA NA CASSLGRGKGREQYF TGTGCCAGCAGTTTGGGTCGGGGGAAAGGGCGCGAGCAGTACTTC
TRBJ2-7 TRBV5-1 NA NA CASSLDAGSREQYF TGCGCCAGCAGCTTGGATGCGGGTTCGAGGGAGCAGTACTTC
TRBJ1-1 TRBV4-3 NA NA CASSQDTFEAFF TGCGCCAGCAGCCAAGATACCTTTGAAGCTTTCTTT
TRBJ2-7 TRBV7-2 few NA CASSLGSGATYEQYF TGTGCCAGCAGCTTAGGCAGCGGAGCTACCTACGAGCAGTACTTC
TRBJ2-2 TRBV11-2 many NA CASSSALGSDTGELFF TGTGCCAGCAGCTCGGCACTAGGGTCAGACACCGGGGAGCTGTTTTTT
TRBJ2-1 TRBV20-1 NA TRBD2 CSAIGSGTSGGNEQFF TGCAGTGCTATCGGATCCGGGACTAGCGGGGGAAATGAGCAGTTCTTC
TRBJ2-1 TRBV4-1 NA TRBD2 CASSQARLAGGQFEQFF TGCGCCAGCAGCCAAGCTCGGTTAGCGGGGGGGCAGTTTGAGCAGTTCTTC
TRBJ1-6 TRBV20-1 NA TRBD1 CSAKMTGIYNSPLHF TGCAGTGCTAAAATGACAGGGATTTATAATTCACCCCTCCACTTT
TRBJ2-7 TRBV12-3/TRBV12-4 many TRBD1 CASSFTDRSEQYF TGTGCCAGCAGTTTCACGGACAGGAGCGAGCAGTACTTC
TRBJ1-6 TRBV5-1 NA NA CASSRGGSPLHF TGCGCCAGCAGCCGAGGTGGTTCACCCCTCCACTTT
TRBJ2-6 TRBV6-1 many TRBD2 CASSRPRERGSSGANVLTF TGTGCCAGCAGCCGACCCCGTGAGCGGGGGTCTTCTGGGGCCAACGTCCTGACTTTC
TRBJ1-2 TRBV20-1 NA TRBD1 CSARDRDRDGYTF TGCAGTGCTAGAGATAGGGACAGGGATGGCTACACCTTC
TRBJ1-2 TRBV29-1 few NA CSVSMAGGEYLGYTF TGCAGCGTTTCCATGGCAGGAGGGGAATATTTGGGCTACACCTTC
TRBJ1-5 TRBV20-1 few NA CSASGPGNGNQPQHF TGCAGTGCATCCGGCCCCGGCAATGGCAATCAGCCCCAGCATTTT
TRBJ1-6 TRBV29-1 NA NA CSVTAGGAGSPLHF TGCAGCGTTACGGCGGGGGGCGCGGGATCACCCCTCCACTTT
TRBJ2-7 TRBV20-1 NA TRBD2 CSAVGGDNSYEQYF TGCAGTGCTGTCGGGGGGGACAACTCCTACGAGCAGTACTTC
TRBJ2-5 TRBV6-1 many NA CASSVSSYQETQYF TGTGCCAGCAGTGTCTCCTCGTACCAAGAGACCCAGTACTTC
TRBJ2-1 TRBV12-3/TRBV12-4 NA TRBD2 CASSLSGTSGSSEQFF TGTGCCAGCAGTTTATCGGGGACTAGCGGGAGTAGCGAGCAGTTCTTC
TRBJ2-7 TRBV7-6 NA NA CASSLNLGPYEQYF TGTGCCAGCAGCTTAAATCTGGGGCCCTACGAGCAGTACTTC
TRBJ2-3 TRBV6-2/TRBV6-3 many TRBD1 CASSYNRDRVSQSTDTQYF TGTGCCAGCAGTTACAACCGCGACAGGGTATCCCAAAGCACAGATACGCAGTATTTT
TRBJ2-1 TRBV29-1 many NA CSVIRTSEQFF TGCAGCGTTATTAGGACCTCTGAGCAGTTCTTC